The 9 T cell receptor beta chains given below trace back to one sample, sequenced in a study of OX40 agonist ivuxolimab in advanced cancers. TCRdb's table, derived via immunoSEQ multiplex PCR, lists solely in-frame clones and lacks some. The table shows roughly 29,000 clones, with around 90% occurring only once. The sample in question was CD4+ or CD8+ T cells sorted from blood, obtained in a trial of the OX40 agonist ivuxolimab. The receptors were sampled from an adult with an advanced solid tumor such as melanoma, head and neck, liver or kidney cancer.

The chain uses TRBV6-6 and TRBJ1-1, with D possibly being TRBD1 (5 bases). Germline-derived CDR1 and CDR2 are MNHNY and SVGAGI (reference sequence). The ends were cut back, 6 bases at V and 4 bases at J, with 6 bases in the middle. The CDR3 has 11 residues. For the CDR3, the DNA is TGTGCCAGCAGGGGGGTCACTGAAGCTTTCTTT. Residues: CASRGVTEAFF.

The gene calls are TRBV5-1 and TRBJ1-6; D remains unclear. Trimming shortened V by 1 base and J by 5 bases, and 7 bases separated the two germline ends. CDR3 length: 14 amino acids. Germline CDR1 reads SGHRS; CDR2 reads YFSETQ. CDR3 sequence: CASSLLNNNSPLHF. The DNA for the CDR3 is TGCGCCAGCAGCTTGCTTAATAATAATTCACCCCTCCACTTT.

This chain links TRBV20-1 with TRBJ2-7, with D hard to call. CDR1 and CDR2 (germline): DFQATT, SNEGSKA (reference sequence). The CDR3 length is 11 residues. V was cut by 1 base and J by 6 bases, with 7 bases left in between. The CDR3 reads CSARVWGEQYF. The CDR3 DNA reads TGCAGTGCTAGAGTGTGGGGCGAGCAGTACTTC.

This clone was counted once. J is TRBJ1-2 and V is TRBV2; D gene ambiguous. V was clipped by 5 bases and J by 1 base, with 11 bases between them. Germline V gene lookup returns CDR1 SNHLY and CDR2 FYNNEI. This CDR3 region has 14 residues. The CDR3 nucleotides are TGTGCCAGCAGTTCCCCGGGAGATAACTATGGCTACACCTTC. Protein sequence: CASSSPGDNYGYTF.

This clone was seen a few times. The CDR3 nucleotides read TGTGCCAGCAGCTCGGGACAGGCAGATGGCTACACCTTC. The encoded protein is CASSSGQADGYTF. V and J are TRBV7-9 and TRBJ1-2; TRBD1 agrees at 8 bases. CDR3 length: 13 residues. Germline V CDR1 and CDR2: SEHNR, FQNEAQ (reference sequence). J was trimmed by 6 bases and V by 4 bases; bases with no gene match: 4.

The chain recombines TRBV12-5 with TRBJ2-7, with D unclear. The V gene's germline CDR1 is LGHNT and CDR2 FRNRAP. V dropped 6 bases and J dropped 3 bases, with 3 bases sitting between them. This CDR3 contains 10 residues. The CDR3 here is CASGNYEQYF. CDR3 nucleotide sequence: TGTGCTAGTGGGAACTACGAGCAGTACTTC.

This clone was recorded a few times. The rearrangement links TRBV6-4 to TRBJ2-7; no firm D call. CDR1 is MRHNA and CDR2 is SNTAGT in the germline V gene. This CDR3 is built from 13 residues. V was clipped by 3 bases and J by 6 bases, with 12 bases between them. The CDR3 loop is CASSETISSEQYF. As DNA, the CDR3 is TGTGCCAGCAGTGAAACGATCAGCTCCGAGCAGTACTTC.

The genes are TRBV7-2 and TRBJ2-5, with 8 bases that match TRBD2. V shed 5 bases and J 5 bases; nucleotides not matched to a gene: 13. This CDR3 is 16 amino acids long. Germline V CDR1 and CDR2: SGHTA, FQGNSA. CDR3 amino acids: CASSPAREGLSETQYF. As DNA, the CDR3 is TGTGCCAGCAGCCCGGCCCGGGAGGGCCTTTCGGAGACCCAGTACTTC.

The V gene is TRBV5-6, the J gene TRBJ2-7; TRBD2 is a possible D gene (6 bases). CDR3 length equals 14 residues. V was pared by 4 bases and J by 5 bases, with 16 bases between. Germline V gene lookup returns CDR1 SGHDT and CDR2 YYEEEE. This CDR3 reads CASSPGLVQDEQYF. The CDR3 DNA reads as TGTGCCAGCAGCCCGGGACTCGTTCAGGACGAGCAGTACTTC.